Sequencing of this T cell receptor (beta chain) was carried out in a study of T cells in localized non-small cell lung cancer. CDR3 length equals 15 residues. Per the germline V gene, CDR1 is SGHDN and CDR2 is FVKESK. V was cut by 3 bases and J by 7 bases, with 19 bases left in between. Findings and caveats of the study: Among the top 100 tumor clones, a median about 52 appeared in adjacent lung. Tumor samples were not multi-region, leaving intratumor heterogeneity unexcluded. Greater T cell density in blood accompanied longer overall survival. Uninvolved adjacent lung had higher T cell clonality than tumor and all other tissues.

Regarding this clone: Its antigen remains unknown.

Method: immunoSEQ multiplex PCR; TCRdb's copy keeps in-frame clones and lacks some. Here the sample spans about 33,000 clones, 85% to 90% being singletons. The genes are TRBV14 and TRBJ2-7, with a possible D match to TRBD2 (6 bases). The TCR originated in a male donor aged 60 or over with stage III lung adenocarcinoma. The sample here was peripheral blood, taken before any cancer treatment. The CDR3 nucleotides read TGTGCCAGCAGCCAGGGACTTGGGAGATTGGGGGAGCAGTACTTC. It translates to CASSQGLGRLGEQYF.